This T cell receptor beta chain was retrieved from a study of T cell responses to AZD1222 COVID-19 vaccine. Study-level background: Whether given at about 4 or about 12 weeks, second doses were pooled. Notes on the study in general: Repertoire sampling occurred only after the peak T cell response. The donors showed a predominance of white British ancestry and of females, with possible underestimation of clonal diversity. The span of vaccine-associated CD4 TCRs extended across spike, with dominance at 160-218 and 743-854.

To note about this clone: Its antigen is undetermined.

Assay: immunoSEQ multiplex PCR; the TCRdb copy retains only in-frame clones and omits some. The table has about 150,000 clones, 90% to 95% seen once. The CDR3 is 15 amino acids. The V end was cut by 0 bases, the J end by 3 bases, with 10 bases between. Looked up from germline, CDR1 is SGDLS and CDR2 is YYNGEE. The clonotype comes from an adult in good health. The rearrangement uses TRBV9 and TRBJ2-1; D gene uncertain. This specimen was peripheral blood, taken on day 0 of AZD1222 vaccination. The CDR3, as DNA: TGTGCCAGCAGCGTAGACGGCACCCGCTACAATGAGCAGTTCTTC. Amino acid sequence: CASSVDGTRYNEQFF.